This entry is about one T cell receptor beta chain. The data belong to a study of blood T cell repertoires in COVID-19. Looking at the study overall: The United States, Italy and Spain were the sources of the acute and convalescent COVID-19 samples.

Authors' data handling: Amplification with reference gene primers provided the estimates of nucleated cell counts. TCRdb's table, derived via immunoSEQ multiplex PCR, lists solely in-frame clones and lacks some. For V, J and clone size, that table is used; D and trimming come from the DNA. The data contain about 160,000 clones, around 81% of them singletons. This clonotype was sampled from a man between 65 and 85 years old who had recovered from COVID-19. Sequenced input: peripheral blood.

Here the CDR3 DNA reads TGTGCCAGCAGCCAGGGGACTAGCGGGCGGTTAGATACGCAGTATTTT. The encoded protein is CASSQGTSGRLDTQYF. The chain uses TRBV3-1 (or the pseudogene TRBV3-2) and TRBJ2-3, with 12 bases lining up with TRBD2. J was trimmed by 5 bases and V by 3 bases; bases with no gene match: 6. CDR3 length: 16 residues. The germline gives CDR1 LGHDT, CDR2 YNNKEL (reference sequence).